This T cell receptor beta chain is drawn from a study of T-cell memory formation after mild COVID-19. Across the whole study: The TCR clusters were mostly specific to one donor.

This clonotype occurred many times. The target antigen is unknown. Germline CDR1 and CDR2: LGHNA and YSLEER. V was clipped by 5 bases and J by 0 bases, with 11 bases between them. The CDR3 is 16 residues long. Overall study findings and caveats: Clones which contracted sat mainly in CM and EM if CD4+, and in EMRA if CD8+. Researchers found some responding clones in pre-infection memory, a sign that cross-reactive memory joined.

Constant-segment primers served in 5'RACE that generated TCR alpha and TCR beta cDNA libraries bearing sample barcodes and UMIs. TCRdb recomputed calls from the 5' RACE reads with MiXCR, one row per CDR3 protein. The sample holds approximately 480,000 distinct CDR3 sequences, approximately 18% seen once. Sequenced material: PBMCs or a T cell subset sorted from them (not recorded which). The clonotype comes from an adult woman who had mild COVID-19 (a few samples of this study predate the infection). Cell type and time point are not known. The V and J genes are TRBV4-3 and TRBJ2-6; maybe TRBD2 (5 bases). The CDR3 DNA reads TGCGCCAGCAGCAAGCAACGGGGCTCTGGGGCCAACGTCCTGACTTTC. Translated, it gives CASSKQRGSGANVLTF.